Below, 10 T cell receptor beta chains from the same sample are listed, as sequenced in a study of shared clonotypes between healthy human individuals. This table comes from immunoSEQ multiplex PCR, and its TCRdb copy is limited to in-frame clones, with some not included. The sample carries more than 2,000,000 clones, approximately 95% recorded once. The sequencing input was naive CD4+ T cells from PBMCs. Subset of the sample: CD45RA+ positively selected. The receptors come from a man aged 18 to 35 in good health. Some clones in this sample may be carry-over from other donors' samples.

This chain uses TRBV4-1 with TRBJ1-1, with D uncertain. V was shortened by 1 base and J by 1 base, with 22 bases between the two germline ends. This CDR3 region has 19 residues. The germline CDR1 and CDR2 sequences are MGHRA and YSYEKL. This CDR3 is CASSQAPEAGRNQNTEAFF. Here the CDR3 DNA reads TGCGCCAGCAGCCAAGCTCCCGAGGCCGGACGAAACCAGAACACTGAAGCTTTCTTT.

Of note for this clone: In the same sample, other DNA sequences code for this CDR3. V usage is TRBV7-3 and J usage is TRBJ2-2; tentative D call: TRBD2 (6 bases). Germline lookup yields CDR1 SGHTA and CDR2 FQGTGA. There are 14 residues in the CDR3. Trimming cost V 0 bases and J 4 bases, with 6 bases left between them. The CDR3 sequence: CASSLTGGTGELFF. The CDR3 nucleotides are TGTGCCAGCAGCTTAACGGGGGGCACCGGGGAGCTGTTTTTT.

The rearrangement joins TRBV6-5 to TRBJ2-1; D not certain. Germline values: CDR1 MNHEY, CDR2 SVGAGI. Trimming removed 2 bases at V and 2 bases at J, with 10 bases between. This CDR3 has 15 residues. Written as DNA, the CDR3 is TGTGCCAGCAGTTACCCTCTAATCCCCTACAATGAGCAGTTCTTC. It encodes CASSYPLIPYNEQFF.

Comment on this clone: The sample carries other DNA sequences with the same CDR3. The CDR3 DNA reads TGTGCCAGCAGTCGTAGCGGGAGGAGCACAGATACGCAGTATTTT. This gives the protein CASSRSGRSTDTQYF. The chain links TRBV28 to TRBJ2-3; 10 bases map to TRBD2. CDR3 length equals 15 residues. CDR1 is MDHEN and CDR2 is SYDVKM in the germline V gene. The J segment lost 0 bases and the V segment lost 5 bases, leaving 2 bases of the junction unmatched.

The chain couples TRBV19 to TRBJ2-2; D gene unclear. The CDR3 has 14 amino acids. The V end was cut by 10 bases, the J end by 4 bases, with 16 bases between. Germline V gives CDR1 LNHDA, CDR2 SQIVND (reference sequence). This CDR3 reads CATRKAGGTGELFF. CDR3 sequence (DNA): TGTGCCACCAGGAAGGCAGGCGGCACCGGGGAGCTGTTTTTT.

This sequence joins TRBV6-6 and TRBJ1-5; D is unclear. Deletions cut 4 bases from V and 6 bases from J, with 4 bases between. CDR1 is MNHNY, CDR2 SVGAGI, per germline (reference sequence). The CDR3 runs 11 residues. Written as DNA, the CDR3 is TGTGCCAGCAGTTCGGGTCAGCCCCAGCATTTT. This codes for CASSSGQPQHF.

V gene TRBV9 combines with J gene TRBJ2-1; 11 nucleotides line up with TRBD2. The junction had 18 bases not matched to a gene; V was cut back by 3 bases and J by 10 bases. The germline V gene encodes CDR1 SGDLS and CDR2 YYNGEE. The CDR3 runs 18 residues. The CDR3 DNA reads as TGTGCCAGCAGCGGCTGGACAGGGACCGGGACTAGCGGAGAGGAGCAGTTCTTC. This translates into CASSGWTGTGTSGEEQFF.

The CDR3 nucleotides are TGTGCCAGCACCCGGACCCTAGCCAGTTCTGGGGCCAACGTCCTGACTTTC. This encodes CASTRTLASSGANVLTF. The J gene is TRBJ2-6, the V gene TRBV9, with D tentatively TRBD2 (5 bases). The CDR3 loop spans 17 amino acids. With 6 bases removed from V and 1 base from J, the gap between germline ends came to 17 bases. Germline-derived CDR1 and CDR2 are SGDLS and YYNGEE.

This chain links TRBV5-1 with TRBJ1-1; D is possibly TRBD1 (5 bases). Between the trimmed V and J ends, which lost 4 bases and 2 bases, there was a span of 15 bases. This CDR3 contains 15 residues. Germline-derived CDR1 and CDR2 are SGHRS and YFSETQ. CDR3 loop: CASSAGFLGNTEAFF. CDR3 DNA sequence: TGCGCCAGCAGCGCAGGGTTTCTAGGTAACACTGAAGCTTTCTTT.

In DNA form, the CDR3 reads TGTGCCAGCAGGGGCACAGGTCTTAATGAAAAACTGTTTTTT. Protein sequence: CASRGTGLNEKLFF. The J gene is TRBJ1-4, the V gene TRBV2; TRBD1 is a possible D gene (5 bases). CDR1 SNHLY and CDR2 FYNNEI come from the germline V gene. V shed 6 bases and J shed 4 bases, with 12 bases lying between them. This CDR3 has 14 residues.